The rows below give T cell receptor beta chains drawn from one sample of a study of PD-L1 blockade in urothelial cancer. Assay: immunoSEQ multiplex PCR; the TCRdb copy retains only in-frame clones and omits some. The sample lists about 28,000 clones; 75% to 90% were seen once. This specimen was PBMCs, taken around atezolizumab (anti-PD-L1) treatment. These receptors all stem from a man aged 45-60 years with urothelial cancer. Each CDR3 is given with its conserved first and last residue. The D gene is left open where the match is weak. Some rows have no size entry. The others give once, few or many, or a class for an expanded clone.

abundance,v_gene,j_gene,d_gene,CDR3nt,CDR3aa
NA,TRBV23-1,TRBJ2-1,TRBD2,TGCGCCAGCACCCCCCTAGCGGGGAGCTCCTACAATGAGCAGTTCTTC,CASTPLAGSSYNEQFF
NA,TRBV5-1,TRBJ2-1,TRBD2,TGCGCCAGCACCTTGGGAACTAGCGGGAGCGCGAAGGCGAATGAGCAGTTCTTC,CASTLGTSGSAKANEQFF
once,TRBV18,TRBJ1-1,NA,TGTGCCAGCTCACCGAGCTTAATAAACCCCATGAACACTGAAGCTTTCTTT,CASSPSLINPMNTEAFF
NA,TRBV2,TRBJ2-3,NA,TGTGCCAGCAACGTGAGGGCGGATACGCAGTATTTT,CASNVRADTQYF
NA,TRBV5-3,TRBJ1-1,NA,TGTGCCAGAAGCTCCGGCGGGAATTCGAATAGGGACACTGAAGCTTTCTTT,CARSSGGNSNRDTEAFF
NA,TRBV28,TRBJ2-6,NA,TGTGCCAGCAGTTCCCCGAGCAGGGCGTCTGGGGCCAACGTCCTGACTTTC,CASSSPSRASGANVLTF
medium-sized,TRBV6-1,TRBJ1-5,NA,TGTGCCAGCAGCGGGGGATATAGCAATCAGCCCCAGCATTTT,CASSGGYSNQPQHF
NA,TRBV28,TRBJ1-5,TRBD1,TGTGCCAGCAGTTTAGACAGGGCTCTTCAGCCCCAGCATTTT,CASSLDRALQPQHF
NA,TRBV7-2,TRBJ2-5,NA,TGTGCCAGCAGCTTCCCAGGGCAAGAGACCCAGTACTTC,CASSFPGQETQYF
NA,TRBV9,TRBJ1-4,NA,TGTGCCAGCAGCGTACAGACGGGGACTAATGAAAAACTGTTTTTT,CASSVQTGTNEKLFF
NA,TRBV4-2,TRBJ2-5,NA,TGTGCCAGCAGCCAATCCCTCGGGTACCAAGAGACCCAGTACTTC,CASSQSLGYQETQYF
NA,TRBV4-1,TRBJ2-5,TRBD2,TGCGCCAGCAGCCAAGATGACTGGGGGACCGGGACTAGCGGGGTTGAGACCCAGTACTTC,CASSQDDWGTGTSGVETQYF
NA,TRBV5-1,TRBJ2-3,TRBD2,TGCGCCAGCAGCCTTGCCCTCGGGGGGAGCACAGATACGCAGTATTTT,CASSLALGGSTDTQYF
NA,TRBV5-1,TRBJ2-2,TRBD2,TGCGCCAGCAGCTTGGGGACTAGCGGCTTCACCGGGGAGCTGTTTTTT,CASSLGTSGFTGELFF
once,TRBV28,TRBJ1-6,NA,TGTGCCAGCACTCGGGGGGTGCCCTCCTATAATTCACCCCTCCACTTT,CASTRGVPSYNSPLHF
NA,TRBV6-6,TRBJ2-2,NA,TGTGCCAGCAGTTTACGGGGGGCGCCCGGGGAGCTGTTTTTT,CASSLRGAPGELFF
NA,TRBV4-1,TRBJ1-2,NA,TGCGCCAGCAGCCAACCACAGGGATCTGGCTACACCTTC,CASSQPQGSGYTF
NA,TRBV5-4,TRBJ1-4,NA,TGTGCCAGCAGCTTGGGGGGCCCGTCTACTAATGAAAAACTGTTTTTT,CASSLGGPSTNEKLFF
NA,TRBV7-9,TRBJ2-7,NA,TGTGCCAGCTTTGAGGCGGGGTTTTCTTACGAGCAGTACTTC,CASFEAGFSYEQYF
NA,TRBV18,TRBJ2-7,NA,TGTGCCAGCTCTCCCGGACAGTCCTACGAGCAGTACTTC,CASSPGQSYEQYF
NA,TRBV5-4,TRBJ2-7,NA,TGTGCCAGCAGCTCTCGGAGATCACCCTACGAGCAGTACTTC,CASSSRRSPYEQYF
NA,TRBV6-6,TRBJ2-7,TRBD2,TGTGCCAGCACAACTAGCGGGAGTTACTACGAGCAGTACTTC,CASTTSGSYYEQYF
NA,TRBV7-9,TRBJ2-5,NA,TGTGCCACCCAGTCGGGAGTGGGGACCCAGTACTTC,CATQSGVGTQYF
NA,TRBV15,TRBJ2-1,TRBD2,TGTGCCACCAGCATGGGGGGAAAGCGGGGTCCTTCCTACAATGAGCAGTTCTTC,CATSMGGKRGPSYNEQFF
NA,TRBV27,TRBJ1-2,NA,TGTGCCAGCAGCTTCGACGGATCAGGACAGAACTATGGCTACACCTTC,CASSFDGSGQNYGYTF
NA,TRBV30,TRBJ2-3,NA,TGTGCCTGGAGTGGGGGGACTCTCCCAGATACGCAGTATTTT,CAWSGGTLPDTQYF
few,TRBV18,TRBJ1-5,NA,TGTGCCAGCTCACCCACTGATCGCAATCAGCCCCAGCATTTT,CASSPTDRNQPQHF
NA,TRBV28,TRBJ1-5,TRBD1,TGTGCCAGCAGGGACCCGGGACAGGGGCTTCAGCCCCAGCATTTT,CASRDPGQGLQPQHF
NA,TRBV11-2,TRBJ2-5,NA,TGTGCCAGCAGCTGGGGAAACATCGCAGGGGCAGGGGGGCAAGAGACCCAGTACTTC,CASSWGNIAGAGGQETQYF
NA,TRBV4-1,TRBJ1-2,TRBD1,TGCGCCACCGCCTTCCTTCCGGGACAGGGATTTTATGGCTACACCTTC,CATAFLPGQGFYGYTF
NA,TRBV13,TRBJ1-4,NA,TGTGCCAGCAGCTCCGCCGGATCGGGGGAAAAACTGTTTTTT,CASSSAGSGEKLFF
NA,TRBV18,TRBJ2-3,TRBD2,TGTGCCAGCACCGGACTAGCGGGCACAGATACGCAGTATTTT,CASTGLAGTDTQYF
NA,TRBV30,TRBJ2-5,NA,TGTGCCTGGAGTGTACTCGTGGGGCGGACCCAGTACTTC,CAWSVLVGRTQYF
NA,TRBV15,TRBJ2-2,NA,TGTGCCACCAGCAGAGAAGGCGGGGTGAGCACCGGGGAGCTGTTTTTT,CATSREGGVSTGELFF
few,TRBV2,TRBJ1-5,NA,TGTGCCAGCAGTGAACGACCGGGGATAGCCAATCAGCCCCAGCATTTT,CASSERPGIANQPQHF
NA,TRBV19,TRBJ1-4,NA,TGTGCCAGTAGTATACAGGGTGAAAAACTGTTTTTT,CASSIQGEKLFF
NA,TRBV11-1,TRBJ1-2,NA,TGTGCCGTAGAACAGGGACCTAACTATGGCTACACCTTC,CAVEQGPNYGYTF
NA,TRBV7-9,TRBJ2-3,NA,TGTGCCAGCAGCTTAGCGCAAGGTCAGGGAAAGGCAGATACGCAGTATTTT,CASSLAQGQGKADTQYF
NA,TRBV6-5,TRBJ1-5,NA,TGTGCCAGCAGTCCAAGGGGTCCCGGCAATCAGCCCCAGCATTTT,CASSPRGPGNQPQHF
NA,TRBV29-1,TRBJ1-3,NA,TGCAGCGTTGAATCCCAGGGCAACACCATATATTTT,CSVESQGNTIYF
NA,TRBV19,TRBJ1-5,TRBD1,TGTGCCAGTACCACGACAGGAGGGGGCCTTAGCAATCAGCCCCAGCATTTT,CASTTTGGGLSNQPQHF
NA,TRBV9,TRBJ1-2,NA,TGTGCCAGCAGCCCCCCATCGAGAGCTAACTATGGCTACACCTTC,CASSPPSRANYGYTF
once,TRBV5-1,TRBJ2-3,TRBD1,TGCGCCAGCAGCTTACCGGGACAGGGTACAGATACGCAGTATTTT,CASSLPGQGTDTQYF
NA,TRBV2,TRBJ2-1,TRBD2,TGTGCCAGCAGCCGGGGGACTAGCGGGAGTAAGAATGAGCAGTTCTTC,CASSRGTSGSKNEQFF
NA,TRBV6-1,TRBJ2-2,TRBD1,TGTGCCAGCAGAACACAGGGGACACGCGGGGAGCTGTTTTTT,CASRTQGTRGELFF
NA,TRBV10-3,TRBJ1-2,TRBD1,TGTGCCATCAGTGGGGCCGGGACAGGCCTAAACTATGGCTACACCTTC,CAISGAGTGLNYGYTF
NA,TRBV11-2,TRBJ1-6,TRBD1,TGTGCCAGCAGCCCGCGGACAGGGGAAGGGTCACCCCTCCACTTT,CASSPRTGEGSPLHF
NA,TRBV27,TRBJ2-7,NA,TGTGCCAGCAGTTTATCGCGGGGTTCCTACGAGCAGTACTTC,CASSLSRGSYEQYF
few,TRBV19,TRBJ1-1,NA,TGTGCCAGTAGTATAGGATCGGGTGTTATGAACACTGAAGCTTTCTTT,CASSIGSGVMNTEAFF
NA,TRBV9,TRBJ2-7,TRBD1,TGTGCCAGCAGTTCAGGGGGCTTCTACGAGCAGTACTTC,CASSSGGFYEQYF
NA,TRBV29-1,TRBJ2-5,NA,TGCAGCGTTGAAGTATATGCAGTATCAGAGACCCAGTACTTC,CSVEVYAVSETQYF
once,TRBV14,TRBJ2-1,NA,TGTGCCAGCAGCCAGGTCGAAGACAAGGATCCTACACATGAGCAGTTCTTC,CASSQVEDKDPTHEQFF
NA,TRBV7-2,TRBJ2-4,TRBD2,TGTGCCAGCAGCATAACTAGCGGGAGAGGGTCCAAAAACATTCAGTACTTC,CASSITSGRGSKNIQYF
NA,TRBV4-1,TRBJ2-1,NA,TGCGCCAGCAGCCAAGGGGTTGGAGGTTATGAGCAGTTCTTC,CASSQGVGGYEQFF
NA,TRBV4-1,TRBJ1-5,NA,TGCGCCAGCAGCCTACAGGGAGGGAATGATCAGCCCCAGCATTTT,CASSLQGGNDQPQHF
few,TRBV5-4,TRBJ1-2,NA,TGTGCCAGCAGCTTGGAGACAGACTATGGCTACACCTTC,CASSLETDYGYTF
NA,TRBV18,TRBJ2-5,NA,TGTGCCAGCTCACCCCAGCAAGAGACCCAGTACTTC,CASSPQQETQYF
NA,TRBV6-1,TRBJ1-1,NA,TGTGCCAGCACCCAACAAGTGAACACTGAAGCTTTCTTT,CASTQQVNTEAFF
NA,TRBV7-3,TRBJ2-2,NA,TGTGCCAGCAGCTTGTCAGGGGTGAACACCGGGGAGCTGTTTTTT,CASSLSGVNTGELFF